Reported below is one T cell receptor (beta chain). Its antigen is currently unknown. Single viable CD3+CD4+CD8-CD45RO+ cells were sorted as the memory CD4+ T cells. CMV serostatus came from serum IgG against pp150, pp28, p38, p52. This sample was included in a study of memory CD4+ T cells and cytomegalovirus serostatus. General study points: CMV serostatus prediction reached median AUC approximately 0.95, or 0.91 with US-trained model.

The authors' processing: After removing out-of-frame reads, 2 million to 2.5 million distinct TCRbeta sequences remained. This table comes from immunoSEQ multiplex PCR, and its TCRdb copy is limited to in-frame clones, with some not included. D and trimming were read from the DNA, whereas the V and J calls and clone size are those reported in that table. In the table there are tens of thousands of clones, about 70% of which are singletons. Germline values: CDR1 SNHLY, CDR2 FYNNEI. V gave up 5 bases and J gave up 5 bases; unmatched junction bases: 10. The CDR3 length is 16 residues. Sample: memory CD4+ T cells from blood. This sequence joins TRBV2 and TRBJ2-7; TRBD2 matches 12 bases. The TCR comes from an adult in good health and CMV-seropositive. As DNA, the CDR3 is TGTGCCAGCAGTTACGGACTAGCGGGACCGGGGGACGAGCAGTACTTC. This translates into CASSYGLAGPGDEQYF.